This entry lists 19 T cell receptor beta chains sequenced from one sample in a study of cytomegalovirus exposure and HLA in healthy donors. 13 Jbeta primers and 60 Vbeta primers were used for the PCR. This table comes from immunoSEQ multiplex PCR, and its TCRdb copy is limited to in-frame clones, with some not included. The sample holds about 160,000 clones; less than 90% are singletons and the top ten take around 6.5%. The sequencing sample was made of PBMCs. All receptors come from a male donor in good health and CMV-seropositive.

This clone was seen once. This chain joins TRBV9 and TRBJ2-1, with 12 bases matching TRBD2. The CDR3 covers 16 residues. In germline, CDR1 is SGDLS, CDR2 YYNGEE. Trimming at V came to 4 bases and at J to 3 bases, leaving 5 bases not matched to a gene. The CDR3 coding sequence is TGTGCCAGCAGCACTCGGACTAGCGGGAACTACAATGAGCAGTTCTTC. Protein: CASSTRTSGNYNEQFF.

The chain joins TRBV23-1 to TRBJ1-4; 7 nucleotides match TRBD1. TRBV23-1 is an ORF for which the function is uncertain. The CDR3 consists of 15 residues. Losses at the gene ends were 6 bases for V and 8 bases for J; bases not matched to a gene: 12. The CDR3 is CASRQDREEEEKLFF. CDR3 in DNA: TGCGCCAGCAGGCAAGACAGGGAAGAGGAAGAAAAACTGTTTTTT.

V and J are TRBV7-3 and TRBJ2-3; 8 bases are a match to TRBD2. Germline assignment: CDR1 SGHTA and CDR2 FQGTGA. The junction had 8 bases not matched to a gene; V was cut back by 5 bases and J by 1 base. This CDR3 contains 16 residues. CDR3: CASSAHSGIGTDTQYF. Here the CDR3 DNA reads TGTGCCAGCAGCGCCCATAGCGGGATAGGCACAGATACGCAGTATTTT.

For the CDR3, the DNA is TGTGCCAGCAGCGAGCGGAGCTCCTACAATGAGCAGTTCTTC. Its protein is CASSERSSYNEQFF. The chain has TRBV9 and TRBJ2-1; tentatively, D is TRBD2 (5 bases). With 3 bases removed from V and 0 bases from J, the gap between germline ends came to 7 bases. CDR3 length: 14 residues. Germline CDR1 reads SGDLS; CDR2 reads YYNGEE.

This clone appeared a few times. The chain carries TRBV4-2 and TRBJ1-2; D call uncertain. The germline CDR1 and CDR2 sequences are LGHNA and YNFKEQ. This CDR3 spans 12 amino acids. Between the trimmed V and J ends, which lost 0 bases and 7 bases, there was a span of 6 bases. CDR3 DNA: TGTGCCAGCAGCCAAGAGCGAGCTGGCTACACCTTC. It specifies CASSQERAGYTF.

The table lists this clone with a few counts. This sample also contains other DNA sequences that code for the same CDR3. The V gene is TRBV15, the J gene TRBJ2-1; the match to TRBD2 covers 9 bases. The germline V gene has CDR1 LNHNV and CDR2 YYDKDF (reference sequence). The CDR3 has 15 residues. With 1 base clipped from V and 4 bases from J, the junction kept 2 bases outside the gene matches. The DNA for the CDR3 is TGTGCCACCAGCAGAGGCCTAGCGGGATACAATGAGCAGTTCTTC. Encoded protein: CATSRGLAGYNEQFF.

This chain connects TRBV7-8 to TRBJ2-4; no clear D. The V and J ends lost 1 base and 13 bases respectively, with 11 bases between them. The V gene's germline CDR1 is SGHVS and CDR2 FQNEAQ. The CDR3 runs to 12 residues. The CDR3 loop is CASSLGLAPQYF. The CDR3 region has the DNA TGTGCCAGCAGCTTAGGATTGGCCCCACAGTACTTC. The full variable domain, completed using reference TRBV7-8 and TRBJ2-4, is GAGVSQSPRYKVAKRGQDVALRCDPISGHVSLFWYQQALGQGPEFLTYFQNEAQLDKSGLPSDRFFAERPEGSVSTLKIQRTQQEDSAVYLCASSLGLAPQYFGAGTRLSVL.

This chain connects TRBV5-1 to TRBJ2-3; D unresolved. In germline, CDR1 is SGHRS, CDR2 YFSETQ. Trimming removed 4 bases at V and 0 bases at J, with 12 bases between. This CDR3 comprises 15 residues. CDR3 sequence: CASSPWAGSTDTQYF. CDR3 DNA sequence: TGCGCCAGCAGCCCCTGGGCTGGGAGCACAGATACGCAGTATTTT.

Written as DNA, the CDR3 is TGCAGCGTTGTAAGGGGAAAATGGGAGACCCAGTACTTC. As protein: CSVVRGKWETQYF. The rearrangement links TRBV29-1 to TRBJ2-5; D perhaps matches TRBD1 (5 bases). V shed 4 bases and J shed 5 bases, with 14 bases lying between them. The CDR3 is made up of 13 amino acids. Germline assignment: CDR1 SQVTM and CDR2 ANQGSEA.

The chain recombines TRBV12-5 with TRBJ2-1; 8 nucleotides match TRBD2. Looked up from germline, CDR1 is LGHNT and CDR2 is FRNRAP. Trimming took 2 bases from V and 5 from J; bases not matched to a gene: 8. The CDR3 spans 16 residues. The CDR3 region has the DNA TGTGCTAGTGGTTTGCCGAGCGGGAGAAGCAACAATGAGCAGTTCTTC. This encodes CASGLPSGRSNNEQFF.

There are a few counts of this clone. This chain links TRBV7-2 with TRBJ2-1; 14 bases agree with TRBD2. Germline assignment: CDR1 SGHTA and CDR2 FQGNSA. This CDR3 is 18 amino acids long. Losses at the gene ends were 4 bases for V and 4 bases for J; bases not matched to a gene: 9. The CDR3 sequence is CASSSRLAGGPFYNEQFF. As DNA, the CDR3 is TGTGCCAGCAGCTCGCGACTAGCGGGAGGGCCTTTTTACAATGAGCAGTTCTTC.

The chain carries TRBV30 and TRBJ1-5; D possibly corresponds to TRBD1 (5 bases). V was clipped by 8 bases and J by 7 bases, with 12 bases between them. Germline loops: CDR1 GTSNPN, CDR2 SVGIG (reference sequence). The CDR3 is 11 residues long. CDR3 protein: CAIGRGQPQHF. The CDR3 coding sequence is TGTGCCATCGGTAGGGGCCAGCCCCAGCATTTT.

In this sample, this clone turned up a few times. The chain joins TRBV7-2 to TRBJ2-3; D is uncertain. The CDR3 totals 14 residues. Germline lookup yields CDR1 SGHTA and CDR2 FQGNSA. The V and J ends lost 4 bases and 6 bases respectively, with 14 bases between them. The CDR3 is CASSSHARVDTQYF. CDR3 DNA: TGTGCCAGCAGCTCCCATGCTAGAGTGGATACGCAGTATTTT. The complete variable domain, with remaining parts taken from reference TRBV7-2 and TRBJ2-3, reads GAGVSQSPSNKVTEKGKDVELRCDPISGHTALYWYRQSLGQGLEFLIYFQGNSAPDKSGLPSDRFSAERTGGSVSTLTIQRTQQEDSAVYLCASSSHARVDTQYFGPGTRLTVL.

This chain uses TRBV4-3 with TRBJ2-7, with D possibly being TRBD2 (6 bases). The V gene's germline CDR1 is LGHNA and CDR2 YSLEER. The germline V and J ends were trimmed by 0 bases and 2 bases, with 11 bases remaining between them. This CDR3 region has 15 residues. The DNA for the CDR3 is TGCGCCAGCAGCCAAGAAAGTGGGGAGGCCTACGAGCAGTACTTC. Protein sequence: CASSQESGEAYEQYF.

The J gene is TRBJ1-1, the V gene TRBV6-5; no clear D gene. Germline V gene sequence: CDR1 MNHEY, CDR2 SVGAGI. Deletions cut 6 bases from V and 8 bases from J, with 10 bases between. CDR3 length: 11 residues. The CDR3 DNA is TGTGCCAGCAGGGGCAGCAAAGAAGCTTTCTTT. This sequence encodes CASRGSKEAFF.

This chain connects TRBV30 to TRBJ1-6, with D maybe TRBD1 (5 bases). The CDR3 runs 13 residues. Germline CDR1 reads GTSNPN; CDR2 reads SVGIG (reference sequence). V was clipped by 1 base and J by 8 bases, with 9 bases between them. The DNA of the CDR3 is TGTGCCTGGAGTGGCAGGGTTGATTCACCCCTCCACTTT. As protein: CAWSGRVDSPLHF. The full variable domain, rest sourced from reference TRBV30 and TRBJ1-6, is SQTIHQWPATLVQPVGSPLSLECTVEGTSNPNLYWYRQAAGRGLQLLFYSVGIGQISSEVPQNLSASRPQDRQFILSSKKLLLSDSGFYLCAWSGRVDSPLHFGNGTRLTVT.

The sample holds one count of this clone. The chain joins TRBV2 to TRBJ2-7; 8 bases line up with TRBD1. V was clipped by 8 bases and J by 1 base; unmatched bases: 7. Germline CDR1 SNHLY, CDR2 FYNNEI. CDR3 length equals 14 residues. The CDR3 spells CASQGQAFSYEQYF. The CDR3 DNA reads TGTGCCAGCCAGGGACAGGCCTTTTCCTACGAGCAGTACTTC.

This chain links TRBV5-1 with TRBJ1-3; D is perhaps TRBD1 (5 bases). The germline V and J ends were trimmed by 5 bases and 9 bases, with 18 bases remaining between them. CDR3 length: 14 residues. CDR1 and CDR2 (germline): SGHRS, YFSETQ. CDR3 amino acids: CASRSTEGEATIYF. Written as DNA, the CDR3 is TGCGCCAGCAGGTCGACAGAAGGGGAGGCCACCATATATTTT.

Comments on this clone: The same CDR3 is also encoded by other DNA sequences in this sample. The V call is TRBV30, the J call TRBJ2-7; TRBD2 aligns across 11 bases. This CDR3 spans 14 amino acids. V lost 5 bases to trimming and J lost 5 bases; unmatched junction nucleotides: 8. CDR1 and CDR2 (germline): GTSNPN, SVGIG (reference sequence). The CDR3 sequence is CAWASSGRRNEQYF. DNA for the CDR3: TGTGCCTGGGCGTCTAGCGGGAGGAGGAACGAGCAGTACTTC.